What follows are 12 T cell receptor beta chains derived from one specimen sequenced in a study of identical twins. MiXCR, run by TCRdb on the 5' RACE reads, gives a single entry per CDR3 protein. The data show hundreds of thousands of distinct CDR3 sequences, over 9% seen once. These data are also associated with another study on yellow fever vaccine responses in identical twins.

The sequencing input was CD8+ T cells sorted from blood. All receptors derive from a woman between 18 and 30 years old in good health.

This rearrangement joins TRBV27 to TRBJ2-2; tentative D call: TRBD1 (6 bases). The V and J ends lost 4 bases and 3 bases respectively, with 12 bases between them. CDR3 length: 15 residues. Germline CDR1 is MNHEY and CDR2 is SMNVEV (reference sequence). The CDR3 nucleotides are TGTGCCAGCAGTTCCGGCAGGGGAGACACCGGGGAGCTGTTTTTT. It encodes CASSSGRGDTGELFF.

The V gene is TRBV3-1, the J gene TRBJ2-1; D gene ambiguous. In germline, CDR1 is LGHDT, CDR2 YNNKEL (reference sequence). This CDR3 spans 13 amino acids. Trimming cost V 0 bases and J 6 bases, with 6 bases left between them. This CDR3 is CASSQDHFNEQFF. In nucleotides, the CDR3 is TGTGCCAGCAGCCAAGACCACTTCAATGAGCAGTTCTTC.

This clonotype was seen a single time. The CDR3 protein is CASSLGATDREGLAGTSTDTQYF. In nucleotides, the CDR3 is TGTGCCAGCAGTTTAGGGGCAACAGACAGGGAAGGACTAGCTGGAACTAGCACAGATACGCAGTATTTT. The chain recombines TRBV28 with TRBJ2-3; possible D gene TRBD2, 8 bases. CDR3 length: 23 residues. CDR1 is MDHEN, CDR2 SYDVKM, per germline. The V end was cut by 2 bases, the J end by 0 bases, with 33 bases between. The whole variable domain, filled in from reference TRBV28 and TRBJ2-3, reads DVKVTQSSRYLVKRTGEKVFLECVQDMDHENMFWYRQDPGLGLRLIYFSYDVKMKEKGDIPEGYSVSREKKERFSLILESASTNQTSMYLCASSLGATDREGLAGTSTDTQYFGPGTRLTVL.

There are a few counts of this clonotype. This sequence joins TRBV15 and TRBJ2-1, with 11 bases matching TRBD2. Germline CDR1 and CDR2: LNHNV and YYDKDF (reference sequence). The CDR3 is 16 residues long. J gave up 1 base and V 4 bases, and 3 bases lay outside the gene matches. Written as DNA, the CDR3 is TGTGCCACCAGCAAAATAGCGGGAGGGTCCTACAATGAGCAGTTCTTC. Amino acid sequence: CATSKIAGGSYNEQFF.

This clonotype showed up just a few times. The genes are TRBV13 and TRBJ2-3; D gene uncertain. This CDR3 comprises 15 residues. The V end was cut by 4 bases, the J end by 4 bases, with 15 bases between. Germline V lookup: CDR1 PRHDT, CDR2 FYEKMQ (reference sequence). The CDR3 protein is CASSSPISDPDTQYF. The CDR3 nucleotides are TGTGCCAGCAGCTCCCCCATCAGCGACCCAGATACGCAGTATTTT.

This clonotype has more than one count but fewer than ten. The chain has TRBV6-5 and TRBJ2-3; D is perhaps TRBD1 or TRBD2 (5 bases each). V lost 2 bases to trimming and J lost 5 bases, with 11 bases between them. The CDR3 totals 14 residues. Germline CDR1 is MNHEY and CDR2 is SVGAGI. The CDR3 loop is CASSYGGSIDTQYF. CDR3 DNA sequence: TGTGCCAGCAGTTACGGGGGAAGTATAGATACGCAGTATTTT.

The chain carries TRBV11-2 and TRBJ2-5; 7 bases are a match to TRBD2. CDR1 SGHAT and CDR2 FQNNGV come from the germline V gene. V was pared by 5 bases and J by 1 base, with 16 bases of the junction left unmatched. The CDR3 has 18 amino acids. CDR3 amino acids: CASSQEPRDYPIQETQYF. The CDR3, as DNA: TGTGCCAGCAGCCAGGAACCCCGGGACTACCCTATCCAAGAGACCCAGTACTTC.

This clonotype was seen a handful of times. This chain joins TRBV5-8 and TRBJ1-3, with D possibly matching TRBD1 (6 bases). Trimming stripped 4 bases from V and 0 bases from J, with 8 bases between. The CDR3 is 14 residues long. The germline gives CDR1 SGHTS, CDR2 YDEGEE. DNA of the CDR3: TGTGCCAGCAGCCCGGACAGCTCTGGAAACACCATATATTTT. Amino acid sequence: CASSPDSSGNTIYF.

The V and J genes are TRBV7-8 and TRBJ2-7, with 12 bases fitting TRBD2. Germline V gene data show CDR1 as SGHVS and CDR2 as FQNEAQ. The CDR3 has 16 amino acids. Losses at the gene ends were 1 base for V and 4 bases for J; bases not matched to a gene: 5. The CDR3 bases are TGTGCCAGCAGCTTAGAGGCTAGCGGGGGGGAATACGAGCAGTACGTC. This encodes CASSLEASGGEYEQYV.

V usage is TRBV2 and J usage is TRBJ2-5, with 10 bases matching TRBD2. Germline V lookup: CDR1 SNHLY, CDR2 FYNNEI. V was clipped by 3 bases and J by 1 base; unmatched bases: 5. The CDR3 runs to 16 residues. CDR3 amino acids: CASSDRLAGAQETQYF. The CDR3 DNA reads TGTGCCAGCAGTGATCGGCTAGCGGGGGCCCAAGAGACCCAGTACTTC.

This clonotype was recorded a few times. The chain is built from TRBV20-1 and TRBJ2-7; 7 bases line up with TRBD2. Losses at the gene ends were 3 bases for V and 6 bases for J; bases not matched to a gene: 5. This CDR3 is built from 12 residues. In germline, CDR1 is DFQATT, CDR2 SNEGSKA (reference sequence). CDR3 loop: CSASKAGIEQYV. The DNA of the CDR3 is TGCAGTGCTAGTAAAGCGGGGATCGAGCAGTACGTC.

The chain recombines TRBV3-1 with TRBJ1-2, with D unclear. The germline CDR1 and CDR2 sequences are LGHDT and YNNKEL (reference sequence). The CDR3 extends over 11 amino acids. V lost 6 bases and J lost 7, with 9 bases in between. CDR3 DNA: TGTGCCAGCAGTAATTCTGGTGGCTACACCTTC. Translated, it gives CASSNSGGYTF.